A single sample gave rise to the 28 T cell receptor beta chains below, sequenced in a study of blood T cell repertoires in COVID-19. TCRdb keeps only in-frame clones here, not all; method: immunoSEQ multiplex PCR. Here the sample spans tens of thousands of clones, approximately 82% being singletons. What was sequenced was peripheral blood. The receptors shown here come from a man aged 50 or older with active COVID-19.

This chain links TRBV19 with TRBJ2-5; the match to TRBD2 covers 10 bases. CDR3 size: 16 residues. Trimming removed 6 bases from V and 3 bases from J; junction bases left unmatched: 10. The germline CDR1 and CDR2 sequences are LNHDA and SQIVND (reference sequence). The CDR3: CASSLQGAGGKETQYF. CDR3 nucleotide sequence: TGTGCCAGTAGCCTACAGGGAGCGGGGGGGAAAGAGACCCAGTACTTC.

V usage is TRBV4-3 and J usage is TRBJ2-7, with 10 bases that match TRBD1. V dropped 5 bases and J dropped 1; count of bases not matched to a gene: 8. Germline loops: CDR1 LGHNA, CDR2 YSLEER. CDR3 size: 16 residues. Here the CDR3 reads CASSYSGTGESYEQYF. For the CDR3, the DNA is TGCGCCAGCAGCTATTCCGGGACAGGGGAGTCCTACGAGCAGTACTTC.

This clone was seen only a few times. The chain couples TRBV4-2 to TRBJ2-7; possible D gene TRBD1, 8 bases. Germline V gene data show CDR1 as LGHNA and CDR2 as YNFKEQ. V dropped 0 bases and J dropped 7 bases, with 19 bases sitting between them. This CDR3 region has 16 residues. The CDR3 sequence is CASSQEAQGAAGEQYF. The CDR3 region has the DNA TGTGCCAGCAGCCAAGAGGCGCAGGGGGCAGCGGGAGAGCAGTACTTC.

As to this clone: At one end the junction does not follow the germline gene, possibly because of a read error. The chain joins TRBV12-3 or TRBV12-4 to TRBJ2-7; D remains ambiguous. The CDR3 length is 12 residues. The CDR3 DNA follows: TGTGCCAGCAGCCCACTCTCCCACGAGCAGTACTTC. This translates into CASSPLSHEQYF.

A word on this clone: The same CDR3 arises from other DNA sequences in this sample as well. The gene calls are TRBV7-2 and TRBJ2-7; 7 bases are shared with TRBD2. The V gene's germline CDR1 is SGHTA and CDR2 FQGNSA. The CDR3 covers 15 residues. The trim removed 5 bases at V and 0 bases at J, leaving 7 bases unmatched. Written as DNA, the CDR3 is TGTGCCAGCAGCCGGAGCGGGGTTAGCTCCTACGAGCAGTACTTC. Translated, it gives CASSRSGVSSYEQYF.

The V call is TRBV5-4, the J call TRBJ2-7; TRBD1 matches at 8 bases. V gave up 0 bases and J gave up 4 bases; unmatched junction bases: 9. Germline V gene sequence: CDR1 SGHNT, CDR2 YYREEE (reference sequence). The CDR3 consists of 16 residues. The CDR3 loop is CASSLGRQGTPYEQYF. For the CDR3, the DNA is TGTGCCAGCAGCTTGGGCCGACAGGGGACTCCTTACGAGCAGTACTTC.

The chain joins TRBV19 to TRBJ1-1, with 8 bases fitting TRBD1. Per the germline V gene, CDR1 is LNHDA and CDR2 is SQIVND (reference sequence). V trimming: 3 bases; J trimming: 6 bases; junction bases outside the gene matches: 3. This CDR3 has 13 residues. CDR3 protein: CASSMDRVAEAFF. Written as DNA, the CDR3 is TGTGCCAGTAGTATGGACAGGGTCGCTGAAGCTTTCTTT.

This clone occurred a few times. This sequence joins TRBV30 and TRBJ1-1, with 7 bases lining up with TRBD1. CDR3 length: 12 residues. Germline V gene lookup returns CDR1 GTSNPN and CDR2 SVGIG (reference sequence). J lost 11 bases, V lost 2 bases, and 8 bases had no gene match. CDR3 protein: CAWSSATGDAFF. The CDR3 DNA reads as TGTGCCTGGAGTTCCGCCACAGGGGATGCTTTCTTT.

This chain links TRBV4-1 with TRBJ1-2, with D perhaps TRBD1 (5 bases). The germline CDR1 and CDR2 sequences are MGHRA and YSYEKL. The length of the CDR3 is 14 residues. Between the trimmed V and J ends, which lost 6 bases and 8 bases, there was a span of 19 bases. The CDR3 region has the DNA TGCGCCAGCAGGAATCTGGGAAGGGGACTCGGCTACACCTTC. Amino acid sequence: CASRNLGRGLGYTF.

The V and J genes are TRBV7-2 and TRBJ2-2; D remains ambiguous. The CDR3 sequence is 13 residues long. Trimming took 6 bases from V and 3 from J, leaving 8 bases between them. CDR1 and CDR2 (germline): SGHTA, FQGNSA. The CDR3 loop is CASSLLDTGELFF. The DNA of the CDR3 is TGTGCCAGCAGTCTTCTAGACACCGGGGAGCTGTTTTTT.

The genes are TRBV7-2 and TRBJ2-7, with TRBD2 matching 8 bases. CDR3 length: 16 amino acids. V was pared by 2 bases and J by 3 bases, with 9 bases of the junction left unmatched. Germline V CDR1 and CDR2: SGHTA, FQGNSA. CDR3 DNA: TGTGCCAGCAGCTTAAAGGGGACTAGGGGAGTCTACGAGCAGTACTTC. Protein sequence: CASSLKGTRGVYEQYF.

In DNA, the CDR3 is TGTGCCAGCAGTGCACGGAGCGGGGGGTACAATGAGCAGTTCTTC. This codes for CASSARSGGYNEQFF. This chain joins TRBV2 and TRBJ2-1; 9 bases fit TRBD2. V shed 4 bases and J 4 bases; nucleotides not matched to a gene: 5. The CDR3 spans 15 residues. Germline V gives CDR1 SNHLY, CDR2 FYNNEI. Complete variable domain (other parts from reference TRBV2 and TRBJ2-1): EPEVTQTPSHQVTQMGQEVILRCVPISNHLYFYWYRQILGQKVEFLVSFYNNEISEKSEIFDDQFSVERPDGSNFTLKIRSTKLEDSAMYFCASSARSGGYNEQFFGPGTRLTVL.

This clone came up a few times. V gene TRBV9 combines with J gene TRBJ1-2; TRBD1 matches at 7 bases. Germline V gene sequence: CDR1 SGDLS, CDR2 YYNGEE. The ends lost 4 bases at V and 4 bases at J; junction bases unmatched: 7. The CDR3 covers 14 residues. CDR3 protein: CASSSGQQVYGYTF. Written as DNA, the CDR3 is TGTGCCAGCAGCTCGGGACAGCAGGTCTATGGCTACACCTTC.

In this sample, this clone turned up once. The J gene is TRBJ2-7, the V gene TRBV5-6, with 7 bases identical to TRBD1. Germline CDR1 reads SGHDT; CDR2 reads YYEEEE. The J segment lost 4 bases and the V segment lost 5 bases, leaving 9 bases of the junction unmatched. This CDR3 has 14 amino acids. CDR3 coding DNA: TGTGCCAGCAGACGTAACAGGGGTTTGTACGAGCAGTACTTC. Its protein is CASRRNRGLYEQYF.

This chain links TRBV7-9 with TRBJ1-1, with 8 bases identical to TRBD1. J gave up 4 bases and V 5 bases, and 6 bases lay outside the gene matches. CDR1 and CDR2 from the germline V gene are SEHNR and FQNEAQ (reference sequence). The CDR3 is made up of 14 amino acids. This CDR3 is CASSPTTGGTEAFF. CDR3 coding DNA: TGTGCCAGCAGCCCAACTACAGGGGGCACTGAAGCTTTCTTT.

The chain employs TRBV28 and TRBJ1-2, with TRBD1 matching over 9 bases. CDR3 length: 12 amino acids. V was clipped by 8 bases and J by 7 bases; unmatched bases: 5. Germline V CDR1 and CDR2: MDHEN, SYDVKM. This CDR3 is CASGDRESGYTF. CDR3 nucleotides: TGTGCCAGCGGGGACAGGGAATCTGGCTACACCTTC.

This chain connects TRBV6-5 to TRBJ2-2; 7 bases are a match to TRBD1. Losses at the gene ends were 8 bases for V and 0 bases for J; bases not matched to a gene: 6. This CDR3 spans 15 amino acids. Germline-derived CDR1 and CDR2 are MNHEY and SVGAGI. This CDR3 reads CASGRQGSNTGELFF. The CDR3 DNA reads TGTGCCAGCGGGAGACAGGGATCGAACACCGGGGAGCTGTTTTTT.

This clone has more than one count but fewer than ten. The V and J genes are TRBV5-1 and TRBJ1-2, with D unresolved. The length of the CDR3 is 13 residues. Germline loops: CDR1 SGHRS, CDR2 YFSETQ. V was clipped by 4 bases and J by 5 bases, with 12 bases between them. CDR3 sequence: CASSRGPAYGYTF. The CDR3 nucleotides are TGCGCCAGCAGCCGCGGCCCAGCTTATGGCTACACCTTC.

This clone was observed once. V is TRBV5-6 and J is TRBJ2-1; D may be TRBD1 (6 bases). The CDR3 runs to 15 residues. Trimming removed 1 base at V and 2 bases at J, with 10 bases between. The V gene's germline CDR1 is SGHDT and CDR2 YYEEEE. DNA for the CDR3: TGTGCCAGCAGCTTGTCGGGACAAACCTACAATGAGCAGTTCTTC. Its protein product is CASSLSGQTYNEQFF.

CDR3 nucleotides: TGTGCCAGCAGCTTAAGTCTAAGCACAGATACGCAGTATTTT. Protein: CASSLSLSTDTQYF. The rearrangement links TRBV7-9 to TRBJ2-3; D is ambiguous. The CDR3 covers 14 residues. V lost 2 bases and J 0 bases, leaving 6 bases between the germline ends. The germline CDR1 and CDR2 sequences are SEHNR and FQNEAQ (reference sequence).

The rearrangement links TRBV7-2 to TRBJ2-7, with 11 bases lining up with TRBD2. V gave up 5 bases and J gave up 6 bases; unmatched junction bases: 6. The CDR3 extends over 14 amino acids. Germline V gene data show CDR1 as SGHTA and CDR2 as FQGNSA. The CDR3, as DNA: TGTGCCAGCAGCGCACTAGCGGGGGAGACCGAGCAGTACTTC. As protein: CASSALAGETEQYF.

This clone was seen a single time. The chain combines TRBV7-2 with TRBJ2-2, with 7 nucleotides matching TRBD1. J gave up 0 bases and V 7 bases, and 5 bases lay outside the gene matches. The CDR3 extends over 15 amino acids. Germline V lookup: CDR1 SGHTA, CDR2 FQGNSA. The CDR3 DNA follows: TGTGCCAGCAAATCTCAGGGGGCGAACACCGGGGAGCTGTTTTTT. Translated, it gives CASKSQGANTGELFF. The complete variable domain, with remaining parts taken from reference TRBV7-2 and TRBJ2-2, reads GAGVSQSPSNKVTEKGKDVELRCDPISGHTALYWYRQSLGQGLEFLIYFQGNSAPDKSGLPSDRFSAERTGGSVSTLTIQRTQQEDSAVYLCASKSQGANTGELFFGEGSRLTVL.

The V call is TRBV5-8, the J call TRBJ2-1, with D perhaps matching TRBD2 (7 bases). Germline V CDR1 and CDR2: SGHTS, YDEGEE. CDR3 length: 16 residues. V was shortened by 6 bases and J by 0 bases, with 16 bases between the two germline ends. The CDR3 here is CASTRGRLHSYNEQFF. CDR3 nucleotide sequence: TGTGCCAGCACGCGGGGGCGCCTTCACTCCTACAATGAGCAGTTCTTC.

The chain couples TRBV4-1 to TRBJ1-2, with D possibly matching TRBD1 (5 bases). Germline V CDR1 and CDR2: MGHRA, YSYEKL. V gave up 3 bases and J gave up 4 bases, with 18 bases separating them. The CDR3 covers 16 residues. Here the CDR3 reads CASSHQKGRDGYGYTF. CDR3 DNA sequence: TGCGCCAGCAGCCACCAAAAAGGCAGGGATGGCTATGGCTACACCTTC.

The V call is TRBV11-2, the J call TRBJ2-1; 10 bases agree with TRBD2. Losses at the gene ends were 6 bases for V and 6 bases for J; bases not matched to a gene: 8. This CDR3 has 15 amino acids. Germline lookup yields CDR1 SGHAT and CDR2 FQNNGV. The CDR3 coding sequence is TGTGCCAGCAGGGTCGGACTAGCGGAATTCAATGAGCAGTTCTTC. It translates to CASRVGLAEFNEQFF.

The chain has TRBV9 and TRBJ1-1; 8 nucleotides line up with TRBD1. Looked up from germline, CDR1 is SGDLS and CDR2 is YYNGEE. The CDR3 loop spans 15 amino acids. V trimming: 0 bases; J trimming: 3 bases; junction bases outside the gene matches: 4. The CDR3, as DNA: TGTGCCAGCAGCGTAGCAGGACAGGGTTACACTGAAGCTTTCTTT. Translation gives CASSVAGQGYTEAFF.

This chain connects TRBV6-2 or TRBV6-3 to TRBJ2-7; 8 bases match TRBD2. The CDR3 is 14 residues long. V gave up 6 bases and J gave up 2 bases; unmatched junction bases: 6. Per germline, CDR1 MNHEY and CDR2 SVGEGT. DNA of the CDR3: TGTGCCAGCAGCGCGGGACTAGGTCCCTACGAGCAGTACTTC. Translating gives CASSAGLGPYEQYF.

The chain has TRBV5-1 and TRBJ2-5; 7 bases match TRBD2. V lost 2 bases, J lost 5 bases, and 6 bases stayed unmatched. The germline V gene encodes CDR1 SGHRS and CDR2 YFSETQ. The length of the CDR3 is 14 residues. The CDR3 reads CASSFRSGEETQYF. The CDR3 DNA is TGCGCCAGCAGCTTCAGAAGCGGGGAGGAGACCCAGTACTTC.